This T cell receptor (beta chain) was retrieved from a study of shared clonotypes between healthy human individuals. Findings and caveats of the study: Apart from blood, nothing was sampled; tissue repertoires likely differ. When naive CD4 clonotypes were compared across a few donors, around 5% were shared.

As regards this clone: Its specificity is unknown.

The study separated CD4+ cells into CD45RA+ naive and CD45RA-negative memory subsets. TCRdb's copy holds only in-frame clones and misses some; the assay was immunoSEQ multiplex PCR. The sample holds about 2.4 million clones, 85% to 95% seen once. Sequencing was done on a sample of naive CD4+ T cells sorted from blood. Subset here: CD45RA+ positively selected. The TCR was taken from a man between 18 and 35 years old in good health.

The CDR3 coding sequence is TGTGCCAGCACCGGGGGGGGTTTCTACAATGAGCAGTTCTTC. Protein product: CASTGGGFYNEQFF. The chain carries TRBV7-2 and TRBJ2-1, with 8 bases lining up with TRBD2. Germline CDR1 SGHTA, CDR2 FQGNSA. V lost 7 bases and J lost 3; bases outside the gene matches: 5. This CDR3 is built from 14 residues. Variable domain in full (rest from reference TRBV7-2 and TRBJ2-1): GAGVSQSPSNKVTEKGKDVELRCDPISGHTALYWYRQSLGQGLEFLIYFQGNSAPDKSGLPSDRFSAERTGGSVSTLTIQRTQQEDSAVYLCASTGGGFYNEQFFGPGTRLTVL.